Listed here are 14 T cell receptor beta chains from one sample, sequenced in a study of T cell repertoires in cytomegalovirus infection. TCRdb re-called the reads with MiXCR, one entry per CDR3 protein. Seen here are around 280,000 distinct CDR3 sequences, about 13% observed once, and the top ten hold 7.5% to 10%. Sequenced material: PBMCs. These receptors originate from a human donor in good health (CMV status not recorded). Some clones in this sample may be carry-over from other donors' samples.

This clonotype was seen at least ten times. This chain links TRBV7-8 with TRBJ1-1, with D possibly TRBD1 on 6 matching bases. This CDR3 has 15 amino acids. The germline gives CDR1 SGHVS, CDR2 FQNEAQ. Trimming left V 1 base short and J 4 bases short, with 13 bases between. The DNA for the CDR3 is TGTGCCAGCAGCTTAGATCGGGGGCAGTTCACTGAAGCTTTCTTT. This sequence encodes CASSLDRGQFTEAFF. Based on the CDR3 plus reference TRBV7-8 and TRBJ1-1, the full variable domain is GAGVSQSPRYKVAKRGQDVALRCDPISGHVSLFWYQQALGQGPEFLTYFQNEAQLDKSGLPSDRFFAERPEGSVSTLKIQRTQQEDSAVYLCASSLDRGQFTEAFFGQGTRLTVV.

This clonotype was seen ten or more times. The V gene is TRBV6-1, the J gene TRBJ2-1; maybe TRBD1 (6 bases). The CDR3 is 15 residues long. In germline, CDR1 is MNHNS, CDR2 SASEGT. V was clipped by 7 bases and J by 6 bases, with 19 bases between them. The CDR3 nucleotides read TGTGCCAGCAAACAACAGAGGCTCAGGGGCAATGAGCAGTTCTTC. This gives the protein CASKQQRLRGNEQFF.

At least ten counts were recorded for this clonotype. The chain joins TRBV7-9 to TRBJ1-1; a weak D match, TRBD1 (5 bases). The germline V gene encodes CDR1 SEHNR and CDR2 FQNEAQ (reference sequence). Deletions cut 1 base from V and 6 bases from J, with 9 bases between. The CDR3 has 13 residues. The CDR3 nucleotides are TGTGCCAGCAGCTTAGAAGGGGAACCTGAAGCTTTCTTT. It yields the protein CASSLEGEPEAFF.

This clonotype was detected ten times or more. The J gene is TRBJ2-3, the V gene TRBV6-2 or TRBV6-3; 8 positions agree with TRBD2. Trimming removed 5 bases from V and 6 bases from J; junction bases left unmatched: 10. The V gene's germline CDR1 is MNHEY and CDR2 SVGEGT. The CDR3 covers 15 residues. Here the CDR3 reads CASSTPAGAGDTQYF. Here the CDR3 DNA reads TGTGCCAGCAGTACCCCAGCGGGAGCGGGGGATACGCAGTATTTT.

This clonotype was observed at least ten times. CDR3 DNA sequence: TGTGCCAGCAGCTCAATGGGCGGTGTGAACACTGAAGCTTTCTTT. This codes for CASSSMGGVNTEAFF. This sequence joins TRBV7-2 and TRBJ1-1; no definite D call. V lost 4 bases to trimming and J lost 0 bases, with 12 bases between them. The CDR3 totals 15 residues. Germline CDR1 SGHTA, CDR2 FQGNSA.

The rearrangement uses TRBV7-9 and TRBJ1-2, with 9 nucleotides matching TRBD1. The trim removed 6 bases at V and 3 bases at J, leaving 20 bases unmatched. The CDR3 has 19 residues. Looked up from germline, CDR1 is SEHNR and CDR2 is FQNEAQ (reference sequence). The CDR3 DNA reads TGTGCCAGCAGGGACCCGCGGGACAGGGACTTCAAACCGGACTATGGCTACACCTTC. Protein sequence: CASRDPRDRDFKPDYGYTF.

This clonotype showed up many times. CDR3 DNA: TGTGCCAGCACCAGGGGTCTGAGGACTGAAGCTTTCTTT. It specifies CASTRGLRTEAFF. This chain uses TRBV7-2 with TRBJ1-1, with D maybe TRBD1 (6 bases). V lost 7 bases, J lost 5 bases, and 14 bases lay in between. CDR3 length: 13 residues. Germline assignment: CDR1 SGHTA and CDR2 FQGNSA.

This clonotype was seen many times. This chain uses TRBV6-2 or TRBV6-3 with TRBJ2-7; D is possibly TRBD2 (5 bases). V was pared by 3 bases and J by 4 bases, with 16 bases between. CDR1 is MNHEY and CDR2 is SVGEGT in the germline V gene. This CDR3 is 15 amino acids long. This CDR3 reads CASSYSPGNIYEQYF. The CDR3 region has the DNA TGTGCCAGCAGTTATTCCCCGGGAAACATTTACGAGCAGTACTTC.

This clonotype was seen only a few times. The V gene is TRBV20-1, the J gene TRBJ2-2; D is unclear. Trimming stripped 3 bases from V and 1 base from J, with 9 bases between. Germline V CDR1 and CDR2: DFQATT, SNEGSKA (reference sequence). The CDR3 has 14 amino acids. This CDR3 is CSASPPQNTGELFF. CDR3 nucleotide sequence: TGCAGTGCTAGCCCCCCCCAGAACACCGGGGAGCTGTTTTTT.

This clonotype was seen ten or more times. This chain joins TRBV7-2 and TRBJ1-5, with 7 bases that match TRBD1. V shed 4 bases and J 4 bases; nucleotides not matched to a gene: 4. The CDR3 runs 14 residues. The germline CDR1 and CDR2 sequences are SGHTA and FQGNSA. DNA of the CDR3: TGTGCCAGCAGCTCCCGACAGGGAAATCAGCCCCAGCATTTT. Residues: CASSSRQGNQPQHF.

This clonotype was seen at least ten times. The chain has TRBV7-2 and TRBJ2-5, with D uncertain. This CDR3 spans 15 amino acids. V was trimmed by 4 bases and J by 5 bases, leaving 17 bases between them. Germline CDR1 reads SGHTA; CDR2 reads FQGNSA. The CDR3 region is CASSSLGGPWETQYF. The CDR3 DNA reads as TGTGCCAGCAGCTCCCTAGGCGGACCCTGGGAGACCCAGTACTTC.

In this sample, this clonotype turned up many times. The chain carries TRBV6-1 and TRBJ1-5; 7 nucleotides align to TRBD1. This CDR3 has 15 amino acids. The V segment lost 6 bases and the J segment 1 base; nucleotides outside the gene matches: 6. From germline, CDR1 is MNHNS and CDR2 SASEGT. The CDR3 loop reads CASSADRVSNQPQHF. CDR3 DNA: TGTGCCAGCAGCGCCGACAGGGTAAGCAATCAGCCCCAGCATTTT.

This clonotype was seen many times. The gene calls are TRBV7-2 and TRBJ1-5, with 8 positions matching TRBD1. The CDR3 spans 15 residues. Germline V gene sequence: CDR1 SGHTA, CDR2 FQGNSA. Unmatched junction bases numbered 6, after V lost 2 bases and J lost 6 bases. This CDR3 is CASSLSGGSIQPQHF. CDR3 nucleotides: TGTGCCAGCAGCTTATCAGGGGGCTCGATTCAGCCCCAGCATTTT.

In its sample, this clonotype was seen a few times. The chain carries TRBV25-1 and TRBJ1-2; D call uncertain. V lost 8 bases and J lost 2, with 15 bases in between. CDR3 length: 14 amino acids. Germline V gene lookup returns CDR1 MGHDK and CDR2 SYGVNS. Written as DNA, the CDR3 is TGTGCCAGCGCCTTTCACGGGGAAAACTATGGCTACACCTTC. Translation: CASAFHGENYGYTF.